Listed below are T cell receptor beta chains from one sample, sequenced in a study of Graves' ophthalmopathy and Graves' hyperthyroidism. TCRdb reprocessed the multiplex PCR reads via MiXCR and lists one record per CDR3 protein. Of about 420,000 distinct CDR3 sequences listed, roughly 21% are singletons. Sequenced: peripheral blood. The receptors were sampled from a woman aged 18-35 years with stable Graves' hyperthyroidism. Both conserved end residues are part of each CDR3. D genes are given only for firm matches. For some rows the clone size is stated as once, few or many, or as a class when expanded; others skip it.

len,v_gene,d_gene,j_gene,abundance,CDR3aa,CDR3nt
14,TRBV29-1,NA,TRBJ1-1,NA,CSAVTDLMNTEAFF,TGCAGCGCCGTAACAGACCTAATGAACACTGAAGCTTTCTTT
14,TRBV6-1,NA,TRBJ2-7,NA,CASSEHTPAYEQYF,TGTGCCAGCAGTGAGCACACCCCGGCCTACGAGCAGTACTTC
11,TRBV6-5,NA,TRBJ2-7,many,CASSRDHEQYF,TGTGCCAGCAGCAGGGACCACGAGCAGTACTTC
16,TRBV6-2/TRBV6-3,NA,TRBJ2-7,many,CASSYSTAGRSYEQYF,TGTGCCAGCAGTTACTCGACGGCAGGCCGTTCCTACGAGCAGTACTTC
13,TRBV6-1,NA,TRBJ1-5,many,CASREGTNQPQHF,TGTGCCAGCAGAGAAGGGACTAATCAGCCCCAGCATTTT
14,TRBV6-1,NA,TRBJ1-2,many,CASSEGNRESGYTF,TGTGCCAGCAGTGAAGGGAACCGGGAGTCTGGCTACACCTTC
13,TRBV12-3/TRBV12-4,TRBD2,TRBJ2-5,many,CASSAGGGETQYF,TGTGCCAGCAGCGCCGGGGGGGGAGAGACCCAGTACTTC
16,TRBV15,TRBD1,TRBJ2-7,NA,CATSRGYRGLRYEQYF,TGTGCCACCAGCAGGGGGTACAGGGGGTTACGCTACGAGCAGTACTTC
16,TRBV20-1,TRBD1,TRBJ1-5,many,CSARDGRTGSYQPQHF,TGCAGTGCTAGAGACGGACGGACAGGCTCCTATCAGCCCCAGCATTTT
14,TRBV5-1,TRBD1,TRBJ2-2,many,CASRPDRGTGELFF,TGCGCCAGCAGACCGGACAGGGGGACCGGGGAGCTGTTTTTT
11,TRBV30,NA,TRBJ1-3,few,CAWSIGNTIYF,TGTGCCTGGAGTATCGGAAACACCATATATTTT
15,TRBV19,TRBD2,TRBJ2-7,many,CATRTSGNPSSEQYF,TGTGCCACCCGGACTAGCGGGAACCCTTCCTCCGAGCAGTACTTC
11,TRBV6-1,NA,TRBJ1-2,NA,CASSEEYGYTF,TGTGCCAGCAGCGAGGAATATGGCTACACCTTC
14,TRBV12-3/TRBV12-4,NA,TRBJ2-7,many,CASSLSGVRYEQYF,TGTGCCAGCAGTTTATCCGGGGTGCGCTACGAGCAGTACTTC
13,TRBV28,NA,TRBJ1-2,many,CASSLTQGYGYTF,TGTGCCAGCAGTTTAACACAGGGTTATGGCTACACCTTC
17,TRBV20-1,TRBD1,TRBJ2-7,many,CSARLTGGRKLTYEQYF,TGCAGTGCTCGTCTAACAGGGGGGCGCAAACTTACCTACGAGCAGTACTTC
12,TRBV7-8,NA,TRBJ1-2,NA,CASSDDFGGYTF,TGTGCCAGCAGCGACGACTTTGGTGGCTACACCTTC
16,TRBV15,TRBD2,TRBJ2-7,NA,CATSRDTSGRTYEQYF,TGTGCCACCAGCAGGGATACTAGCGGGCGTACCTACGAGCAGTACTTC
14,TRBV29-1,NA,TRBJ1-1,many,CSVGFVLVNTEAFF,TGCAGCGTTGGTTTCGTCTTAGTGAACACTGAAGCTTTCTTT
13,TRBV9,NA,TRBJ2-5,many,CASSAPPGETQYF,TGTGCCAGCAGCGCCCCTCCAGGGGAGACCCAGTACTTC
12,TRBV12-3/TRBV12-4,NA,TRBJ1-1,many,CASSLGMTGAFF,TGTGCCAGCAGTCTCGGGATGACTGGGGCTTTCTTT
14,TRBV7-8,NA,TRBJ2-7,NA,CASSTRQNGYEQYF,TGTGCCAGCAGCACTCGACAGAATGGCTACGAGCAGTACTTC